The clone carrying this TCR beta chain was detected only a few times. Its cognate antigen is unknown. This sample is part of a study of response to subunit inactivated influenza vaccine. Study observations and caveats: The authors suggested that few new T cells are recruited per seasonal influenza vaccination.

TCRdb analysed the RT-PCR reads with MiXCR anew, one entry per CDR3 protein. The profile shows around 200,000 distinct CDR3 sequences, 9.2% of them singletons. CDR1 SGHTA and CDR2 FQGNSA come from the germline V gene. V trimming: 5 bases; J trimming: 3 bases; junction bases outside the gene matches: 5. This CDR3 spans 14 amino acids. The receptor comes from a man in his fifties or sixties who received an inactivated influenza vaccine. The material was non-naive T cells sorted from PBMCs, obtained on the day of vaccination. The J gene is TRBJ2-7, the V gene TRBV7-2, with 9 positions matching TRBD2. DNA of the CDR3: TGTGCCAGCAGCCCCGTAGCGGGAGACTACGAGCAGTACTTC. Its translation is CASSPVAGDYEQYF. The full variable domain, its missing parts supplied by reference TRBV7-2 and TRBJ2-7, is GAGVSQSPSNKVTEKGKDVELRCDPISGHTALYWYRQSLGQGLEFLIYFQGNSAPDKSGLPSDRFSAERTGGSVSTLTIQRTQQEDSAVYLCASSPVAGDYEQYFGPGTRLTVT.